Sequencing of this T cell receptor beta chain was carried out in a study of blood T cells in healthy people across ages. General study points: Estimates drawn from one million T cells were deemed to understate diversity. Changes in expanded clonotypes were possibly confounded, as the CMV status of donors was unknown.

This clonotype was recorded a few times. Its antigen remains unidentified. A second PCR of 7 to 11 cycles used a sample-barcoded 5' primer and a J-beta primer mix. TCRdb fed the 5' RACE reads into MiXCR, producing one record per CDR3 protein. The profile shows 1.2 million to 1.5 million distinct CDR3 sequences, 42% of them singletons. The germline V gene encodes CDR1 MNHNS and CDR2 SASEGT. CDR3 size: 13 residues. Trimming left V 6 bases short and J 4 bases short, with 11 bases between. The origin of this receptor is a woman between 18 and 29 years old in good health. The sequenced material came from blood. V and J are TRBV6-1 and TRBJ2-3; D is possibly TRBD2 (5 bases). CDR3 loop: CASSSGWPDTQYF. In nucleotides, the CDR3 is TGTGCCAGCAGCAGCGGATGGCCAGATACGCAGTATTTT.